The 22 T cell receptor beta chains listed next were all sequenced from one sample in a study of T cell responses to AZD1222 COVID-19 vaccine. Using immunoSEQ multiplex PCR, the repertoire was profiled, and TCRdb retains in-frame clones only, with some absent. The table shows 150,000 to 200,000 clones, with about 87% occurring only once. The sequences come from peripheral blood, collected on day 0 of AZD1222 vaccination. Receptors originate from an adult in good health.

This chain connects TRBV9 to TRBJ2-5; 8 nucleotides line up with TRBD2. CDR3 length: 16 residues. Germline V gene data show CDR1 as SGDLS and CDR2 as YYNGEE. Germline trimming cut 0 bases from V and 1 base from J; bases unmatched to any gene: 5. CDR3 DNA: TGTGCCAGCAGCGTAGGCGGAGCGGGGGCCCAAGAGACCCAGTACTTC. Residues: CASSVGGAGAQETQYF.

This clone rates as large. The rearrangement links TRBV5-1 to TRBJ1-5, with D unresolved. V was pared by 4 bases and J by 2 bases, with 10 bases between. Germline CDR1 SGHRS, CDR2 YFSETQ. The CDR3 totals 14 residues. In DNA form, the CDR3 reads TGCGCCAGCAGCGATGGGTACGGCAATCAGCCCCAGCATTTT. This sequence encodes CASSDGYGNQPQHF.

A single count supports this clone. The chain is built from TRBV3-1 (or the pseudogene TRBV3-2) and TRBJ1-3; 7 positions agree with TRBD1. The junction had 7 bases not matched to a gene; V was cut back by 5 bases and J by 0 bases. This CDR3 has 16 residues. The germline V gene has CDR1 LGHDT and CDR2 YNNKEL (reference sequence). CDR3: CASSWDSRSSGNTIYF. Written as DNA, the CDR3 is TGTGCCAGCAGCTGGGACAGTCGGAGCTCTGGAAACACCATATATTTT.

On this clone: Germline and junction disagree at one end, which may indicate a read error. The chain joins TRBV7-7 to TRBJ2-3; 7 nucleotides align to TRBD2. There are 15 residues in the CDR3. The V gene's germline CDR1 is SSHAT and CDR2 FNYEAQ (reference sequence). The CDR3 loop is CASSPLGTGGDTQYF. The DNA for the CDR3 is TGTGCTAGCAGCCCACTTGGCACGGGGGGAGATACGCAGTATTTT.

This clone has a single count. The CDR3 loop is CASSGDSQGGELFF. CDR3 coding DNA: TGTGCCAGCAGCGGGGACAGTCAGGGCGGGGAGCTGTTTTTT. V is TRBV11-3 and J is TRBJ2-2; 7 bases line up with TRBD1. This CDR3 is built from 14 residues. V was clipped by 5 bases and J by 7 bases; unmatched bases: 7. Germline CDR1 and CDR2: SGHNT and YENEEA.

This chain joins TRBV5-4 and TRBJ2-5; the D gene could be TRBD1 or TRBD2 (6 bases each). Trimming took off 4 bases at V and 5 bases at J, with 21 bases between the two ends. Germline loops: CDR1 SGHNT, CDR2 YYREEE (reference sequence). The length of the CDR3 is 16 residues. In nucleotides, the CDR3 is TGTGCCAGCAGCCCCGAGGGGGGCTATGGAGGGGAGACCCAGTACTTC. Translated: CASSPEGGYGGETQYF. The whole variable domain, filled in from reference TRBV5-4 and TRBJ2-5, reads ETGVTQSPTHLIKTRGQQVTLRCSSQSGHNTVSWYQQALGQGPQFIFQYYREEENGRGNFPPRFSGLQFPNYSSELNVNALELDDSALYLCASSPEGGYGGETQYFGPGTRLLVL.

This chain uses TRBV6-5 with TRBJ1-3; D gene uncertain. The CDR3 consists of 16 residues. V was shortened by 6 bases and J by 0 bases, with 15 bases between the two germline ends. The V gene's germline CDR1 is MNHEY and CDR2 SVGAGI. CDR3 amino acids: CASSYGRSSSGNTIYF. The CDR3 coding sequence is TGTGCCAGCAGCTACGGCCGTTCCAGCTCTGGAAACACCATATATTTT.

The gene calls are TRBV5-5 and TRBJ2-7; D perhaps matches TRBD1 (6 bases). The germline CDR1 and CDR2 sequences are SGHKS and YYEKEE (reference sequence). The CDR3 has 14 residues. The germline V and J ends were trimmed by 3 bases and 6 bases, with 16 bases remaining between them. DNA of the CDR3: TGTGCCAGCAGCTCGGGACAACCTACGGGCGAGCAGTACTTC. Its protein product is CASSSGQPTGEQYF.

In DNA, the CDR3 is TGTGCCAGCAGTGAAGGGACAGGGGGCGCAGATACGCAGTATTTT. Protein: CASSEGTGGADTQYF. This chain uses TRBV6-4 with TRBJ2-3; 12 positions match TRBD1. Germline CDR1 and CDR2: MRHNA and SNTAGT. The CDR3 sequence is 15 residues long. After removal of 3 bases from V and 4 bases from J, the junction contained 2 bases not matched to a gene.

This chain links TRBV5-1 with TRBJ1-2; D gene ambiguous. Germline V gene sequence: CDR1 SGHRS, CDR2 YFSETQ. Trimming took 3 bases from V and 4 from J, leaving 19 bases between them. The CDR3 extends over 16 amino acids. CDR3 in amino acids: CASSSRRDGIVYGYTF. Written as DNA, the CDR3 is TGCGCCAGCAGCTCGCGGAGGGATGGCATTGTCTATGGCTACACCTTC.

J is TRBJ2-7 and V is TRBV15; 9 nucleotides agree with TRBD1. J lost 1 base, V lost 5 bases, and 6 bases had no gene match. This CDR3 region has 15 residues. Germline V CDR1 and CDR2: LNHNV, YYDKDF (reference sequence). The CDR3 coding sequence is TGTGCCACCAGCGTGATGGGGACAGGGTCCTACGAGCAGTACTTC. Protein product: CATSVMGTGSYEQYF. Complete variable domain (other parts from reference TRBV15 and TRBJ2-7): DAMVIQNPRYQVTQFGKPVTLSCSQTLNHNVMYWYQQKSSQAPKLLFHYYDKDFNNEADTPDNFQSRRPNTSFCFLDIRSPGLGDTAMYLCATSVMGTGSYEQYFGPGTRLTVT.

V and J are TRBV28 and TRBJ1-2, with unresolved D. Germline assignment: CDR1 MDHEN and CDR2 SYDVKM. Trimming removed 5 bases from V and 4 bases from J, with 11 bases in between. The CDR3 length is 13 residues. The CDR3 sequence: CASSRGGSYGYTF. Here the CDR3 DNA reads TGTGCCAGCAGTCGCGGCGGGAGCTATGGCTACACCTTC.

The V call is TRBV6-5, the J call TRBJ2-6; D remains ambiguous. The V gene lost 8 bases and the J gene lost 2 bases, with 7 bases spanning the gap. The CDR3 is 13 amino acids. Germline CDR1 reads MNHEY; CDR2 reads SVGAGI. DNA for the CDR3: TGTGCCAGCCCCGCCCCTGGGGCCAACGTCCTGACTTTC. Its protein is CASPAPGANVLTF.

The chain employs TRBV18 and TRBJ2-7; 8 bases fit TRBD2. This CDR3 region has 16 residues. V trimming: 5 bases; J trimming: 5 bases; junction bases outside the gene matches: 14. Germline lookup yields CDR1 KGHSH and CDR2 LQKENI. The CDR3 sequence: CASSRGSGGDFDEQYF. The CDR3 bases are TGTGCCAGCTCAAGGGGCTCGGGAGGGGATTTCGACGAGCAGTACTTC.

V is TRBV28 and J is TRBJ1-2; D call uncertain. CDR1 and CDR2 (germline): MDHEN, SYDVKM. The germline V and J ends were trimmed by 3 bases and 8 bases, with 19 bases remaining between them. CDR3 length: 15 residues. This CDR3 is CASSFRTGSSAGYTF. In nucleotides, the CDR3 is TGTGCCAGCAGTTTTAGGACGGGAAGCTCGGCAGGCTACACCTTC.

The gene calls are TRBV6-5 and TRBJ2-7; D assignment may be TRBD1 or TRBD2 (7 bases each). Trimming cost V 2 bases and J 2 bases, with 16 bases left between them. Germline lookup yields CDR1 MNHEY and CDR2 SVGAGI. CDR3 length equals 16 residues. Written as DNA, the CDR3 is TGTGCCAGCAGTTACAGGGGGAGGGGGCTCCCCTACGAGCAGTACTTC. It is translated as CASSYRGRGLPYEQYF.

The CDR3 DNA follows: TGTGCCAGCAGTTACGTAAGGATCGGCGGGATTTCACCCCTCCACTTT. Protein sequence: CASSYVRIGGISPLHF. This chain uses TRBV6-5 with TRBJ1-6; D unclear. The germline CDR1 and CDR2 sequences are MNHEY and SVGAGI. Trimming took off 2 bases at V and 9 bases at J, with 17 bases between the two ends. The CDR3 length is 16 residues.

The rearrangement joins TRBV7-9 to TRBJ1-4; 8 bases agree with TRBD1. J was trimmed by 4 bases and V by 5 bases; bases with no gene match: 3. Germline CDR1 SEHNR, CDR2 FQNEAQ (reference sequence). The CDR3 has 14 residues. CDR3 in amino acids: CASSPGQDNEKLFF. The CDR3 DNA is TGTGCCAGCAGCCCGGGACAGGATAATGAAAAACTGTTTTTT.

The CDR3 region has the DNA TGTGCCAGCAGCTTTCAGGGGCCCGACACTGAAGCTTTCTTT. Protein sequence: CASSFQGPDTEAFF. The rearrangement links TRBV5-6 to TRBJ1-1; weak D call: TRBD1 (6 bases). The germline V gene has CDR1 SGHDT and CDR2 YYEEEE. The germline V and J ends were trimmed by 2 bases and 3 bases, with 11 bases remaining between them. CDR3 length: 14 amino acids.

The chain is built from TRBV7-2 and TRBJ1-4; 7 nucleotides line up with TRBD1. This CDR3 contains 12 residues. Germline V CDR1 and CDR2: SGHTA, FQGNSA. With 5 bases clipped from V and 9 bases from J, the junction kept 3 bases outside the gene matches. The CDR3 loop reads CASSTTGKKLFF. The DNA of the CDR3 is TGTGCCAGCAGCACGACAGGGAAAAAACTGTTTTTT.

The V gene is TRBV27, the J gene TRBJ1-5; weak D call: TRBD1 (5 bases). Germline V lookup: CDR1 MNHEY, CDR2 SMNVEV (reference sequence). The CDR3 sequence is 16 residues long. V dropped 5 bases and J dropped 0 bases, with 14 bases sitting between them. CDR3 amino acids: CASSPFGTASNQPQHF. In DNA form, the CDR3 reads TGTGCCAGCAGTCCGTTCGGGACGGCTAGCAATCAGCCCCAGCATTTT.

This sequence joins TRBV28 and TRBJ1-2; a weak D match, TRBD1 (5 bases). The CDR3 loop spans 15 amino acids. Trimming left V 5 bases short and J 0 bases short, with 13 bases between. The germline gives CDR1 MDHEN, CDR2 SYDVKM. The CDR3, as DNA: TGTGCCAGCAGTGAACGGGACCGCGCTAACTATGGCTACACCTTC. It specifies CASSERDRANYGYTF.